This TCR beta chain was documented in a study of spatial heterogeneity in lung cancer. CDR1 SGHRS and CDR2 YFSETQ come from the germline V gene. CDR3 size: 14 residues. The ends were cut back, 3 bases at V and 5 bases at J, with 14 bases in the middle. This clonotype was found many times. Described time point: sample taken at primary tumor resection. Every TCR cDNA molecule carried a tag that served as a unique molecular identifier. One entry per CDR3 protein results from TCRdb running MiXCR on the 5' RACE reads. Of 35,000 to 45,000 distinct CDR3 sequences in the sample, approximately 6.8% were seen once.

This sequence originates from a female donor with early-stage non-small cell lung cancer. The V and J genes are TRBV5-1 and TRBJ1-1; D ambiguous. Specimen: PBMCs, collected at surgery. For the CDR3, the DNA is TGCGCCAGCAGCTCGTTTGCGTTGGGAACTGAAGCTTTCTTT. Translating gives CASSSFALGTEAFF.